The 30 T cell receptor beta chains reported below all come from one sample, sequenced in a study of blood T cell repertoires in COVID-19. Measured with immunoSEQ multiplex PCR; TCRdb has only the in-frame clones, and not every one. The sample includes under 300,000 clones, around nine tenths of them seen just once. Sample: PBMCs or T cells enriched from blood (not recorded which). These receptors all come from a man aged 35-49 years who had recovered from COVID-19.

This clone appeared a single time. This chain links TRBV11-3 with TRBJ2-3, with 9 nucleotides matching TRBD2. V lost 9 bases and J lost 5; bases outside the gene matches: 12. CDR3 length: 15 amino acids. Germline assignment: CDR1 SGHNT and CDR2 YENEEA. The chain's CDR3 is CASASRGGFVDTQYF. The CDR3 nucleotides are TGTGCCAGTGCCTCGCGGGGGGGCTTTGTAGATACGCAGTATTTT.

This chain joins TRBV13 and TRBJ2-7; D unresolved. V dropped 5 bases and J dropped 2 bases, with 19 bases sitting between them. The germline CDR1 and CDR2 sequences are PRHDT and FYEKMQ (reference sequence). The CDR3 is made up of 16 amino acids. Here the CDR3 reads CASSTSLPTGAYEQYF. The CDR3 coding sequence is TGTGCCAGCAGCACCTCCCTCCCAACCGGAGCCTACGAGCAGTACTTC.

Concerning this clone itself: The identical CDR3 is also encoded by other nucleotide sequences in the sample. The chain is built from TRBV7-8 and TRBJ2-2; 7 nucleotides agree with TRBD2. CDR1 and CDR2 from the germline V gene are SGHVS and FQNEAQ. The junction had 4 bases not matched to a gene; V was cut back by 6 bases and J by 6 bases. The CDR3 has 13 residues. The DNA of the CDR3 is TGTGCCAGCAGTCGACTAGCTGCCGGGGAGCTGTTTTTT. Protein: CASSRLAAGELFF.

The chain links TRBV10-1 to TRBJ1-3, with D possibly being TRBD1 (6 bases). Germline CDR1 WNHNN, CDR2 SYGVQD (reference sequence). V lost 5 bases to trimming and J lost 0 bases, with 11 bases between them. The CDR3 is 15 residues long. CDR3 sequence reads: CASSLWTVSGNTIYF. The CDR3 DNA reads as TGCGCCAGCAGTCTATGGACAGTCTCTGGAAACACCATATATTTT.

This sequence joins TRBV28 and TRBJ1-1; D remains ambiguous. Trimming removed 6 bases at V and 6 bases at J, with 17 bases between. From germline, CDR1 is MDHEN and CDR2 SYDVKM. The CDR3 length is 14 residues. The CDR3, as DNA: TGTGCCAGCAGGGTAGAGGGAGTGTGGGCTGAAGCTTTCTTT. It encodes CASRVEGVWAEAFF.

This sequence joins TRBV9 and TRBJ1-1; TRBD1 aligns across 7 bases. Germline CDR1 SGDLS, CDR2 YYNGEE. The V segment lost 1 base and the J segment 4 bases; nucleotides outside the gene matches: 4. The CDR3 covers 14 residues. The CDR3 DNA sequence: TGTGCCAGCAGCGTATTAGGGGGCGGCACTGAAGCTTTCTTT. This translates into CASSVLGGGTEAFF.

This chain uses TRBV29-1 with TRBJ2-1; 9 positions agree with TRBD2. Unmatched junction bases numbered 5, after V lost 4 bases and J lost 4 bases. The germline gives CDR1 SQVTM, CDR2 ANQGSEA. This CDR3 spans 14 amino acids. This CDR3 is CSVVSSGDYNEQFF. CDR3 DNA: TGCAGCGTTGTGTCTAGCGGGGATTACAATGAGCAGTTCTTC.

The V call is TRBV5-4, the J call TRBJ2-7; D unclear. The CDR3 spans 16 residues. V lost 7 bases to trimming and J lost 0 bases, with 20 bases between them. Germline V lookup: CDR1 SGHNT, CDR2 YYREEE (reference sequence). CDR3 DNA: TGTGCCAGCTCGAACGGTGGAGCGCTAAGCTCCTACGAGCAGTACTTC. Protein sequence: CASSNGGALSSYEQYF.

The CDR3 region is CASSQDFRSYEQYF. CDR3 bases: TGCGCCAGCAGCCAAGATTTTCGGTCCTACGAGCAGTACTTC. V gene TRBV4-1 combines with J gene TRBJ2-7; D is unresolved. The CDR3 contains 14 residues. V lost 0 bases and J 1 base, leaving 7 bases between the germline ends. The V gene's germline CDR1 is MGHRA and CDR2 YSYEKL.

The chain combines TRBV7-9 with TRBJ2-3; 8 bases align to TRBD2. CDR3 length equals 19 residues. Unmatched junction bases numbered 17, after V lost 4 bases and J lost 2 bases. Germline CDR1 SEHNR, CDR2 FQNEAQ (reference sequence). The CDR3 is CASSSRGSGGGQITDTQYF. CDR3 nucleotide sequence: TGTGCCAGCAGCTCTCGGGGCTCCGGGGGGGGACAAATCACAGATACGCAGTATTTT. Full variable domain (remainder filled in from reference TRBV7-9 and TRBJ2-3): DTGVSQNPRHKITKRGQNVTFRCDPISEHNRLYWYRQTLGQGPEFLTYFQNEAQLEKSRLLSDRFSAERPKGSFSTLEIQRTEQGDSAMYLCASSSRGSGGGQITDTQYFGPGTRLTVL.

J is TRBJ1-1 and V is TRBV28, with D maybe TRBD1 (6 bases). The V and J ends lost 5 bases and 2 bases respectively, with 12 bases between them. This CDR3 has 14 amino acids. The germline V gene encodes CDR1 MDHEN and CDR2 SYDVKM. CDR3 region: CASSPWTANTEAFF. CDR3 DNA: TGTGCCAGCAGTCCTTGGACAGCTAACACTGAAGCTTTCTTT.

CDR3 in amino acids: CASSPDRAGYGYTF. CDR3 DNA sequence: TGCGCCAGCAGTCCGGACAGGGCGGGCTATGGCTACACCTTC. The chain has TRBV10-1 and TRBJ1-2; 8 positions match TRBD1. Trimming cost V 5 bases and J 4 bases; bases outside gene matches: 6. This CDR3 is 14 amino acids long. CDR1 WNHNN and CDR2 SYGVQD come from the germline V gene (reference sequence).

The chain is built from TRBV30 and TRBJ1-6; 8 bases are a match to TRBD1. Germline V CDR1 and CDR2: GTSNPN, SVGIG (reference sequence). The junction had 6 bases not matched to a gene; V was cut back by 0 bases and J by 5 bases. This CDR3 contains 16 residues. This CDR3 is CAWSVDRVGNNSPLHF. The CDR3 bases are TGTGCCTGGAGTGTGGACAGGGTTGGTAATAATTCACCCCTCCACTTT.

This chain links TRBV5-1 with TRBJ2-7; 9 nucleotides align to TRBD1. The CDR3 loop spans 19 amino acids. The J segment lost 3 bases and the V segment lost 0 bases, leaving 16 bases of the junction unmatched. Germline V lookup: CDR1 SGHRS, CDR2 YFSETQ. The CDR3, as DNA: TGCGCCAGCAGCTTGGAGGATTATGCGGGACAGGGTATTTTCTACGAGCAGTACTTC. As protein: CASSLEDYAGQGIFYEQYF.

The chain combines TRBV21-1 with TRBJ1-1; TRBD1 was called by the table and not checked on the DNA. TRBV21-1 is a known pseudogene. The CDR3 contains 15 residues. The CDR3 is CASSTTDRMNTEAFF. CDR3 sequence (DNA): TGTGCCAGCAGCACCACAGACAGGATGAACACTGAAGCTTTCTTT.

The genes are TRBV6-1 and TRBJ2-3, with 7 bases lining up with TRBD1. Germline-derived CDR1 and CDR2 are MNHNS and SASEGT. The junction had 3 bases not matched to a gene; V was cut back by 1 base and J by 5 bases. This CDR3 region has 14 residues. CDR3 coding DNA: TGTGCCAGCAGTGAAGGGACAGGAAAAGATACGCAGTATTTT. Encoded protein: CASSEGTGKDTQYF.

The chain couples TRBV7-8 to TRBJ2-5; D is possibly TRBD1 (6 bases). Trimming removed 3 bases from V and 2 bases from J, with 13 bases in between. The CDR3 has 15 amino acids. The germline gives CDR1 SGHVS, CDR2 FQNEAQ. The CDR3 DNA follows: TGTGCCAGCAGCTTTATTGACAGGCATCAAGAGACCCAGTACTTC. This gives the protein CASSFIDRHQETQYF. The full variable domain, completed using reference TRBV7-8 and TRBJ2-5, is GAGVSQSPRYKVAKRGQDVALRCDPISGHVSLFWYQQALGQGPEFLTYFQNEAQLDKSGLPSDRFFAERPEGSVSTLKIQRTQQEDSAVYLCASSFIDRHQETQYFGPGTRLLVL.

DNA for the CDR3: TGTGCCAGCAGCGAAGGACAGGGGGCTCGTGGCTACACCTTC. This gives the protein CASSEGQGARGYTF. The chain joins TRBV11-3 to TRBJ1-2, with TRBD1 matching over 11 bases. Germline-derived CDR1 and CDR2 are SGHNT and YENEEA. The CDR3 is made up of 14 amino acids. V lost 5 bases to trimming and J lost 7 bases; unmatched junction nucleotides: 6.

CDR3 DNA sequence: TGTGCCAGCAGTTTAAATTCGGTGGAGACCCAGTACTTC. This encodes CASSLNSVETQYF. The V gene is TRBV12-3 or TRBV12-4, the J gene TRBJ2-5, with D uncertain. CDR3 length equals 13 residues. V was clipped by 2 bases and J by 5 bases, with 9 bases between them.

This clone was seen more than once but under ten times. The gene calls are TRBV4-1 and TRBJ1-1, with D unclear. This CDR3 contains 15 residues. V was trimmed by 1 base and J by 0 bases, leaving 9 bases between them. CDR1 and CDR2 from the germline V gene are MGHRA and YSYEKL. CDR3 protein: CASSQGVLLNTEAFF. The DNA of the CDR3 is TGCGCCAGCAGCCAAGGAGTTTTGCTGAACACTGAAGCTTTCTTT.

This chain uses TRBV30 with TRBJ1-5; weak D call: TRBD1 (6 bases). Between the trimmed V and J ends, which lost 2 bases and 7 bases, there was a span of 12 bases. The CDR3 is made up of 13 amino acids. Germline V lookup: CDR1 GTSNPN, CDR2 SVGIG (reference sequence). DNA for the CDR3: TGTGCCTGGAGTAGCAGGGGCCGGCAGCCCCAGCATTTT. It specifies CAWSSRGRQPQHF.

The chain has TRBV4-1 and TRBJ1-3; weak D call: TRBD1 (6 bases). The V end was cut by 1 base, the J end by 7 bases, with 14 bases between. Germline lookup yields CDR1 MGHRA and CDR2 YSYEKL. This CDR3 contains 15 residues. The CDR3 loop reads CASSQGTGTPNTIYF. The CDR3 region has the DNA TGCGCCAGCAGCCAAGGTACAGGGACGCCGAACACCATATATTTT.

This chain joins TRBV4-2 and TRBJ2-1, with 14 nucleotides matching TRBD2. The CDR3 is 15 residues long. V lost 4 bases to trimming and J lost 7 bases; unmatched junction nucleotides: 3. The germline V gene has CDR1 LGHNA and CDR2 YNFKEQ. The CDR3 is CASSLGTSGSNEQFF. The CDR3 DNA reads as TGTGCCAGCAGCCTCGGGACTAGCGGGAGTAATGAGCAGTTCTTC.

This chain links TRBV12-3 or TRBV12-4 with TRBJ1-2; 7 bases fit TRBD1. V lost 2 bases, J lost 8 bases, and 5 bases stayed unmatched. The CDR3 runs 13 residues. CDR3 amino acids: CASSLRGGAGYTF. The CDR3 coding sequence is TGTGCCAGCAGTTTAAGAGGGGGCGCCGGCTACACCTTC.

As concerns this clone: Other nucleotide sequences in the sample specify the same CDR3. The rearrangement joins TRBV24-1 to TRBJ2-1; 9 bases fit TRBD1. Germline-derived CDR1 and CDR2 are KGHDR and SFDVKD. J was trimmed by 4 bases and V by 3 bases; bases with no gene match: 3. The CDR3 has 15 amino acids. CDR3 residues: CATSDPGQGYNEQFF. The CDR3 region has the DNA TGTGCCACCAGTGATCCGGGACAGGGATACAATGAGCAGTTCTTC.

The chain combines TRBV3-1 (or the pseudogene TRBV3-2) with TRBJ1-2; D is ambiguous. The CDR3 consists of 14 residues. Germline V gene data show CDR1 as LGHDT and CDR2 as YNNKEL (reference sequence). V was clipped by 1 base and J by 6 bases, with 12 bases between them. The CDR3 sequence: CASSQGGIKDGYTF. The CDR3 coding sequence is TGTGCCAGCAGCCAAGGAGGGATAAAAGATGGCTACACCTTC.

This clone was recorded once. This rearrangement joins TRBV5-4 to TRBJ2-1; 9 bases line up with TRBD1. J gave up 5 bases and V 4 bases, and 7 bases lay outside the gene matches. There are 15 residues in the CDR3. Germline V lookup: CDR1 SGHNT, CDR2 YYREEE (reference sequence). The CDR3 DNA reads TGTGCCAGCAGCCCCGGGACAGGGAGCCACAATGAGCAGTTCTTC. Translating gives CASSPGTGSHNEQFF.

The chain carries TRBV9 and TRBJ2-1; 9 positions match TRBD1. CDR3 length: 12 amino acids. The germline V gene has CDR1 SGDLS and CDR2 YYNGEE. Unmatched junction bases numbered 4, after V lost 9 bases and J lost 6 bases. CDR3 in amino acids: CATGTGRNEQFF. The CDR3 region has the DNA TGTGCCACCGGGACAGGGCGCAATGAGCAGTTCTTC.

V gene TRBV5-1 combines with J gene TRBJ2-5, with 14 bases that match TRBD2. This CDR3 contains 16 residues. With V trimmed by 4 bases and J by 3 bases, 5 bases remained unmatched. Germline V lookup: CDR1 SGHRS, CDR2 YFSETQ. CDR3 coding DNA: TGCGCCAGCAGCACTACGGGACTAGCGGGGGAAGAGACCCAGTACTTC. This encodes CASSTTGLAGEETQYF.

This clone has only one observation. The genes are TRBV6-1 and TRBJ2-5, with 7 bases that match TRBD1. With V trimmed by 0 bases and J by 2 bases, 3 bases remained unmatched. The CDR3 runs 15 residues. The germline V gene has CDR1 MNHNS and CDR2 SASEGT. For the CDR3, the DNA is TGTGCCAGCAGTGAAGCGGGCAGGGGGCAAGAGACCCAGTACTTC. Amino acid sequence: CASSEAGRGQETQYF.